This is a list of T cell receptor beta chains from one sample in a study of blood T cell repertoires in COVID-19. TCRdb's table, derived via immunoSEQ multiplex PCR, lists solely in-frame clones and lacks some. The sample has some 100,000 clones, roughly 80% seen once. The specimen was peripheral blood. Receptor source: a man aged 65 to 85 with acute or convalescent COVID-19. The CDR3 runs from the conserved cysteine through the conserved F or W. D genes are given only for firm matches. Rows may omit the clone size; those that give it use once, few, many or a size class.

d_gene	v_gene	j_gene	abundance	CDR3aa	CDR3nt
TRBD1	TRBV7-6	TRBJ1-3	few	CASSLAAGGSGNTIYF	TGTGCCAGCAGCTTAGCGGCAGGGGGCTCTGGAAACACCATATATTTT
TRBD1	TRBV5-1	TRBJ1-2	-	CASSPGQGYGYTF	TGCGCCAGCAGCCCTGGACAGGGCTATGGCTACACCTTC
-	TRBV6-2/TRBV6-3	TRBJ2-7	-	CASSYSRLESISYEQYF	TGTGCCAGCAGTTACTCGCGTTTAGAATCCATTTCTTACGAGCAGTACTTC
TRBD2	TRBV7-2	TRBJ2-3	-	CASSLGLAGSGDTQYF	TGTGCCAGCAGCCTAGGACTAGCGGGATCGGGGGATACGCAGTATTTT
TRBD1	TRBV19	TRBJ1-5	-	CASSARGQGRSNQPQHF	TGTGCCAGTAGCGCCAGGGGACAGGGGCGAAGCAATCAGCCCCAGCATTTT
-	TRBV9	TRBJ1-4	-	CASSAGGGVEKLFF	TGTGCCAGCAGCGCCGGGGGAGGGGTTGAAAAACTGTTTTTT
TRBD1	TRBV5-1	TRBJ1-3	-	CASSLYRGSPQSGNTIYF	TGCGCCAGCAGCTTATACAGGGGGAGTCCGCAGTCTGGAAACACCATATATTTT
-	TRBV19	TRBJ2-5	-	CASSLTEGGTQYF	TGTGCCAGTAGTCTAACAGAAGGGGGGACCCAGTACTTC
-	TRBV6-5	TRBJ1-1	-	CASIAAGGNTEAFF	TGTGCCAGCATAGCTGCCGGGGGGAACACTGAAGCTTTCTTT
-	TRBV5-1	TRBJ1-1	-	CASRNAARSSTEAFF	TGCGCCAGCAGAAACGCAGCTAGGTCGAGCACTGAAGCTTTCTTT
-	TRBV7-9	TRBJ2-3	once	CASSPGLTDTDTQYF	TGTGCCAGCAGCCCAGGACTAACCGACACAGATACGCAGTATTTT
-	TRBV4-2	TRBJ1-1	-	CASSQGAQGPASFF	TGTGCCAGCAGCCAAGGGGCACAGGGACCCGCGAGTTTCTTT
-	TRBV6-5	TRBJ2-3	few	CASSYSPGTDTQYF	TGTGCCAGCAGTTACTCCCCAGGCACAGATACGCAGTATTTT
TRBD2	TRBV7-8	TRBJ2-7	-	CASSLETSAYEQYF	TGTGCCAGCAGCCTTGAGACTAGCGCCTACGAGCAGTACTTC
-	TRBV18	TRBJ2-5	-	CASSPPRTDQETQYF	TGTGCCAGCTCACCACCGAGAACAGATCAAGAGACCCAGTACTTC
TRBD2	TRBV11-2	TRBJ2-3	few	CASSWAGDLADTQYF	TGTGCCAGCAGCTGGGCGGGAGACTTGGCAGATACGCAGTATTTT
TRBD2	TRBV6-4	TRBJ2-1	-	CASSDSGTSKGNEQFF	TGTGCCAGCAGTGACTCCGGGACTAGCAAGGGCAATGAGCAGTTCTTC
-	TRBV7-9	TRBJ1-5	-	CASSLWDTNQPQHF	TGTGCCAGCAGCTTATGGGACACCAATCAGCCCCAGCATTTT
TRBD1	TRBV7-9	TRBJ2-3	-	CASSSWGQGSDTQYF	TGTGCCAGCAGCTCGTGGGGACAGGGCTCCGATACGCAGTATTTT
-	TRBV19	TRBJ2-5	-	CALPGAEEFRETQYF	TGTGCTTTACCAGGTGCGGAGGAGTTTCGGGAGACCCAGTACTTC
TRBD2	TRBV4-1	TRBJ2-7	-	CASSQETSGGEYEQYF	TGCGCCAGCAGCCAAGAGACTAGCGGGGGGGAATACGAGCAGTACTTC
-	TRBV6-5	TRBJ1-1	-	CASLTVGRAGTEAFF	TGTGCCAGCCTCACTGTCGGCAGGGCTGGCACTGAAGCTTTCTTT
-	TRBV10-3	TRBJ2-7	-	CATARDPPSYEQYF	TGTGCCACCGCCCGGGATCCCCCCTCCTACGAGCAGTACTTC
TRBD2	TRBV6-2/TRBV6-3	TRBJ2-7	-	CASSWGGSTYEQYF	TGTGCCAGCAGTTGGGGAGGGTCCACCTACGAGCAGTACTTC
TRBD1	TRBV30	TRBJ2-7	-	CAWSAGGAVEQYF	TGTGCCTGGAGTGCAGGGGGCGCGGTCGAGCAGTACTTC
-	TRBV7-2	TRBJ2-7	-	CASSLAASAPYEQYF	TGTGCCAGCAGCTTAGCGGCCAGCGCCCCTTACGAGCAGTACTTC
TRBD1	TRBV15	TRBJ1-5	-	CATSRAPTGNQPQHF	TGTGCCACCAGCAGAGCCCCGACAGGGAATCAGCCCCAGCATTTT
-	TRBV13	TRBJ2-3	-	CASSLRPGLRMSDTQYF	TGTGCCAGCAGCTTACGTCCGGGACTGAGGATGTCAGATACGCAGTATTTT
-	TRBV2	TRBJ2-7	-	CASKAFYEQYF	TGTGCCAGCAAAGCCTTCTACGAGCAGTACTTC
TRBD1	TRBV3-1/TRBV3-2	TRBJ1-5	-	CASSQGQGNQPQHF	TGTGCCAGCAGCCAGGGACAGGGAAATCAGCCCCAGCATTTT
TRBD1	TRBV6-2/TRBV6-3	TRBJ2-7	few	CASSYGDRRSQQYF	TGTGCCAGCAGTTATGGGGACAGGCGGTCCCAGCAGTACTTC
TRBD2	TRBV30	TRBJ2-5	once	CAWRDRTSGGAGETQYF	TGTGCCTGGAGAGATCGGACTAGCGGGGGGGCAGGGGAGACCCAGTACTTC
-	TRBV5-6	TRBJ2-2	-	CASSFPGVIGELFF	TGTGCCAGCAGCTTTCCAGGGGTTATCGGGGAGCTGTTTTTT
TRBD1	TRBV5-6	TRBJ1-5	few	CASSWGQSEPQHF	TGTGCCAGCAGCTGGGGACAGTCTGAGCCCCAGCATTTT
TRBD1	TRBV7-8	TRBJ1-4	-	CASSFSGTGGKLFF	TGTGCCAGCAGCTTCTCCGGGACAGGGGGAAAACTGTTTTTT
TRBD1	TRBV20-1	TRBJ2-3	once	CSASGTGGSATQYF	TGCAGTGCGAGTGGCACAGGGGGCAGCGCTACGCAGTATTTT
TRBD2	TRBV25-1	TRBJ2-5	few	CASSPLARETQYF	TGTGCCAGCAGCCCACTAGCGAGGGAGACCCAGTACTTC
TRBD2	TRBV13	TRBJ2-5	once	CASSLRSGGIETQYF	TGTGCCAGCAGCCTACGGTCCGGGGGGATAGAGACCCAGTACTTC
-	TRBV6-5	TRBJ2-7	few	CASSPRSVPYEQYF	TGTGCCAGCAGTCCACGGTCCGTACCCTACGAGCAGTACTTC
-	TRBV6-2/TRBV6-3	TRBJ1-2	-	CASSYTELGGDGYTF	TGTGCCAGCAGTTACACCGAACTAGGGGGGGATGGCTACACCTTC
TRBD1	TRBV18	TRBJ2-5	-	CASSPEDRGWETQYF	TGTGCCAGCTCACCAGAGGACAGGGGATGGGAGACCCAGTACTTC
TRBD2	TRBV9	TRBJ2-2	-	CASSVGGAGNTGELFF	TGTGCCAGCAGCGTAGGGGGAGCGGGAAACACCGGGGAGCTGTTTTTT
TRBD1	TRBV29-1	TRBJ1-4	-	CSVVGTGGEKLFF	TGCAGCGTTGTCGGGACAGGGGGTGAAAAACTGTTTTTT
-	TRBV28	TRBJ1-6	-	CAGWWASSYNSPLHF	TGTGCCGGCTGGTGGGCGAGCTCCTATAATTCACCCCTCCACTTT
-	TRBV5-1	TRBJ2-7	-	CASSLGPGYEQYF	TGCGCCAGCAGCTTGGGGCCGGGATACGAGCAGTACTTC
-	TRBV24-1	TRBJ1-1	-	CATSQENTEAFF	TGTGCCACCAGCCAGGAGAACACTGAAGCTTTCTTT
TRBD1	TRBV28	TRBJ2-7	-	CASSRGGTGSYEQYF	TGTGCCAGCAGTCGTGGGGGGACAGGGTCCTACGAGCAGTACTTC
TRBD1	TRBV7-9	TRBJ1-3	few	CASSPIRWGQANSGNTIYF	TGTGCCAGCAGCCCCATTAGATGGGGACAGGCAAACTCTGGAAACACCATATATTTT
-	TRBV9	TRBJ1-3	-	CASSVGGAGSSGNTIYF	TGTGCCAGCAGCGTAGGAGGGGCCGGGAGCTCTGGAAACACCATATATTTT
-	TRBV2	TRBJ1-5	-	CASSEKGRHQPQHF	TGTGCCAGCAGTGAAAAGGGGCGACATCAGCCCCAGCATTTT
-	TRBV21-1	TRBJ1-2	-	CASSTRGTRCHYGYTF	TGTGCCAGCAGCACAAGGGGGACACGGTGTCACTATGGCTACACCTTC
TRBD1	TRBV6-5	TRBJ2-6	few	CASSNRGLGANVLTF	TGTGCCAGCAGTAACAGGGGGCTTGGGGCCAACGTCCTGACTTTC
-	TRBV6-2/TRBV6-3	TRBJ2-1	-	CASSYGGPRYNEQFF	TGTGCCAGCAGTTACGGCGGGCCTCGGTACAATGAGCAGTTCTTC
-	TRBV5-4	TRBJ2-2	-	CASSSLRGNTGELFF	TGTGCCAGCAGCTCGTTGCGGGGTAACACCGGGGAGCTGTTTTTT
-	TRBV28	TRBJ2-5	-	CASSPWRVGTQYF	TGTGCCAGCAGTCCCTGGCGGGTCGGGACCCAGTACTTC
-	TRBV3-1/TRBV3-2	TRBJ1-5	once	CASSQTVGRTQPQHF	TGTGCCAGCAGCCAAACGGTGGGGAGGACTCAGCCCCAGCATTTT
TRBD1	TRBV6-5	TRBJ1-2	few	CASSRDRGYGYTF	TGTGCCAGCAGCCGAGACAGGGGCTATGGCTACACCTTC
-	TRBV3-1/TRBV3-2	TRBJ1-1	-	CASSHGRNTEAFF	TGTGCCAGCAGCCACGGGAGGAACACTGAAGCTTTCTTT
-	TRBV28	TRBJ2-7	few	CASRRYSYEQYF	TGTGCCAGCAGGCGCTACTCCTACGAGCAGTACTTC